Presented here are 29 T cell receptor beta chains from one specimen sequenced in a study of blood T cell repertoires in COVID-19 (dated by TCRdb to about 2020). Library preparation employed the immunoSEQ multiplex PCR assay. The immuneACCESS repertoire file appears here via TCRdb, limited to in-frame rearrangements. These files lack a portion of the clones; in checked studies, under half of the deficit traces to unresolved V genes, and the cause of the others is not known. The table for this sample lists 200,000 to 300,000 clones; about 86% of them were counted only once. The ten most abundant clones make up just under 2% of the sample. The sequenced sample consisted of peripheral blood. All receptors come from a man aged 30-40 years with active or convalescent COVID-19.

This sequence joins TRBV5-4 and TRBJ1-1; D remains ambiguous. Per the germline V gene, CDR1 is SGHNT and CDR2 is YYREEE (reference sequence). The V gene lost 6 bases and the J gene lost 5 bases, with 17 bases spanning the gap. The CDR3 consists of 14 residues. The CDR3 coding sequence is TGTGCCAGCAAACCTAGTGCATCGGGGACTGAAGCTTTCTTT. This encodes CASKPSASGTEAFF.

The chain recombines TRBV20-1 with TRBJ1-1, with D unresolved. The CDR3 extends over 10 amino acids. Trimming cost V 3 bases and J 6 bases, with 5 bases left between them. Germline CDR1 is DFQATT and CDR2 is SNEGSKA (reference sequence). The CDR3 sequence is CSASGAEAFF. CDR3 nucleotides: TGCAGTGCTAGTGGAGCTGAAGCTTTCTTT.

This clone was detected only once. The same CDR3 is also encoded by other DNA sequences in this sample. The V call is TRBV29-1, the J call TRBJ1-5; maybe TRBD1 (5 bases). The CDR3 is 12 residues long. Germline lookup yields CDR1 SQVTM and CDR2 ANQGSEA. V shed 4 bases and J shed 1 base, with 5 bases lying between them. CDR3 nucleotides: TGCAGCGTTGGACAGAGCAATCAGCCCCAGCATTTT. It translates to CSVGQSNQPQHF.

The CDR3 here is CASSSGDRETQPQHF. The CDR3 nucleotides read TGTGCCAGCAGTTCAGGGGACAGGGAGACTCAGCCCCAGCATTTT. The genes are TRBV5-6 and TRBJ1-5; 9 nucleotides line up with TRBD1. Per germline, CDR1 SGHDT and CDR2 YYEEEE. CDR3 size: 15 residues. Trimming at V came to 5 bases and at J to 6 bases, leaving 9 bases not matched to a gene.

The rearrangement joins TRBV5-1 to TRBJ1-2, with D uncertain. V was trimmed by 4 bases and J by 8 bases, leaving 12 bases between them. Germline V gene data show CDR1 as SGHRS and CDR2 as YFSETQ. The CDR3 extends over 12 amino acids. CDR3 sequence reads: CASSNDYFGYTF. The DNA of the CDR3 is TGCGCCAGCAGCAATGACTATTTCGGCTACACCTTC. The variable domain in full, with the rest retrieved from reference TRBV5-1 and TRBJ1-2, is KAGVTQTPRYLIKTRGQQVTLSCSPISGHRSVSWYQQTPGQGLQFLFEYFSETQRNKGNFPGRFSGRQFSNSRSEMNVSTLELGDSALYLCASSNDYFGYTFGSGTRLTVV.

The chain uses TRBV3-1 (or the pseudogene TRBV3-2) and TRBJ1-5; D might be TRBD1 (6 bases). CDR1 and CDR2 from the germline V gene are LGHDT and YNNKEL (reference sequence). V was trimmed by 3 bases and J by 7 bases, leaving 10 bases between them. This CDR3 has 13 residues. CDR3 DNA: TGTGCCAGCAGCCAGTACAGGGACCAGCCCCAGCATTTT. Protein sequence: CASSQYRDQPQHF.

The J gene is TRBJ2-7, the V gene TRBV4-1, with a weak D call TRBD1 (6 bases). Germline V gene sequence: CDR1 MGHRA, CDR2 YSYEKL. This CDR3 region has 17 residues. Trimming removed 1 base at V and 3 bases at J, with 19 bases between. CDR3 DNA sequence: TGCGCCAGCAGCCAAGTTCGATTGGAGCAGGGGAACTACGAGCAGTACTTC. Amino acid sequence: CASSQVRLEQGNYEQYF.

CDR3 DNA: TGCGCCAGCAGCTCAGCGGGACAGGGGGCTGAAAAACTGTTTTTT. Translation gives CASSSAGQGAEKLFF. The V call is TRBV5-1, the J call TRBJ1-4; TRBD1 agrees at 12 bases. From germline, CDR1 is SGHRS and CDR2 YFSETQ. Losses at the gene ends were 3 bases for V and 7 bases for J; bases not matched to a gene: 4. The CDR3 consists of 15 residues.

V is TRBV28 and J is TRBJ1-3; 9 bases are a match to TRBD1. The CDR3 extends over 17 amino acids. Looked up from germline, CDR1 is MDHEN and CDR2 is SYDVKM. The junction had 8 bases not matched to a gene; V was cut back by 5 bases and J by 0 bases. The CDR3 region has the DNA TGTGCCAGCAGTAAGCCCGGGACAGGGTTCTCTGGAAACACCATATATTTT. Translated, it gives CASSKPGTGFSGNTIYF.

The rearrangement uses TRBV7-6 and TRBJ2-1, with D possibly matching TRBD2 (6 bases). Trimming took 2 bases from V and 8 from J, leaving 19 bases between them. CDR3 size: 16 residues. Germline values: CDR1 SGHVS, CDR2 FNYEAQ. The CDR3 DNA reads TGTGCCAGCAGCTTAACCGGCGAACGGGGGTACGATGAGCAGTTCTTC. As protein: CASSLTGERGYDEQFF.

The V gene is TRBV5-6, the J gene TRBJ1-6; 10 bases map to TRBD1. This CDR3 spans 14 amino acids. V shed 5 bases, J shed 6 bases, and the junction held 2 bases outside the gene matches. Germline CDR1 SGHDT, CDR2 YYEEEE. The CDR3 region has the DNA TGTGCCAGCAGGGGGACAGGGGTTAATTCACCCCTCCACTTT. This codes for CASRGTGVNSPLHF.

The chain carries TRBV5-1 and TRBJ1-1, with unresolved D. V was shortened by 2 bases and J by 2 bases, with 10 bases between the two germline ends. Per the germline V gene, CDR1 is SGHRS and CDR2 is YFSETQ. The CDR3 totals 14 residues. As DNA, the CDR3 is TGCGCCAGCAGCTTTTCGGCGGATAACACTGAAGCTTTCTTT. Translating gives CASSFSADNTEAFF. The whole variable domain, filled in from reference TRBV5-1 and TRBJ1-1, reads KAGVTQTPRYLIKTRGQQVTLSCSPISGHRSVSWYQQTPGQGLQFLFEYFSETQRNKGNFPGRFSGRQFSNSRSEMNVSTLELGDSALYLCASSFSADNTEAFFGQGTRLTVV.

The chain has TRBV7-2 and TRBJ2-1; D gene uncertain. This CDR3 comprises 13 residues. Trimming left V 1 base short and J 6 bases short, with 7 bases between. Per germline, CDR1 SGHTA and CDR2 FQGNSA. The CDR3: CASSLVLRNEQFF. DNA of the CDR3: TGTGCCAGCAGCTTAGTCCTTCGCAATGAGCAGTTCTTC.

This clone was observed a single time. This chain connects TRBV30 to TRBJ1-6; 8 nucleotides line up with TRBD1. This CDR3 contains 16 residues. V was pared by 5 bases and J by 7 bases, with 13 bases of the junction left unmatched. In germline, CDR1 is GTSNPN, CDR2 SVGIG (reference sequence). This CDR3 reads CAWGVHRQGKNSPLHF. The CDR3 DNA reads TGTGCCTGGGGAGTGCACCGACAGGGGAAGAATTCACCCCTCCACTTT.

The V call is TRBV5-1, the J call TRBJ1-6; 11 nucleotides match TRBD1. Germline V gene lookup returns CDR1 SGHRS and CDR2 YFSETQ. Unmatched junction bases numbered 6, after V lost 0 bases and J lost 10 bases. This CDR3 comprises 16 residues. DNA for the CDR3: TGCGCCAGCAGCTTGGCCTGGACAGGGGGCCAATCACCCCTCCACTTT. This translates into CASSLAWTGGQSPLHF.

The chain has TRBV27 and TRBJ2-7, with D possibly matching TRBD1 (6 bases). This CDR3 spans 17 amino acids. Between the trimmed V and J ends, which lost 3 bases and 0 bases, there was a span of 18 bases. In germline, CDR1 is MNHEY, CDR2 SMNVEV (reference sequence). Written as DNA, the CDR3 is TGTGCCAGCAGTTTCTCCCCCCCCGACAGGATCTCCTACGAGCAGTACTTC. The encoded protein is CASSFSPPDRISYEQYF.

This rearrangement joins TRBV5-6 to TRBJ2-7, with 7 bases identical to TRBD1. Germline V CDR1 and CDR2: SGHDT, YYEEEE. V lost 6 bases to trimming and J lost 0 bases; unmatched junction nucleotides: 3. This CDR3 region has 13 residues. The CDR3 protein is CASNRDSSYEQYF. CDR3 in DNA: TGTGCCAGCAACCGGGACAGCTCCTACGAGCAGTACTTC.

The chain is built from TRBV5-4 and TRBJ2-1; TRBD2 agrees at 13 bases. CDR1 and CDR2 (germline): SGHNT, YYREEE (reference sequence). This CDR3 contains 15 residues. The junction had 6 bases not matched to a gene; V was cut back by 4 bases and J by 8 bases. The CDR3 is CASSPTSGGSYEQFF. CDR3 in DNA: TGTGCCAGCAGCCCGACTAGCGGGGGGTCTTATGAGCAGTTCTTC.

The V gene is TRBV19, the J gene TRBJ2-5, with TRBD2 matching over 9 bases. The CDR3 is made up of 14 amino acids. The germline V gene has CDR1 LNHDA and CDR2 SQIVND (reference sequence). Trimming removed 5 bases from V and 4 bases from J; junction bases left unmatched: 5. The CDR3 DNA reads TGTGCCAGTAGTCCGGGACTAGCTTCAGAGACCCAGTACTTC. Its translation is CASSPGLASETQYF.

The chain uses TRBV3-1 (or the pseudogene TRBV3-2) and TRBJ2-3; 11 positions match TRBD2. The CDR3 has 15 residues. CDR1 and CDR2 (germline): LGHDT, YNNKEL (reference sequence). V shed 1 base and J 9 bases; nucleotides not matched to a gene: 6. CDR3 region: CASSQALAGGGTQYF. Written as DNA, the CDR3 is TGTGCCAGCAGCCAAGCGCTAGCGGGGGGAGGGACGCAGTATTTT.

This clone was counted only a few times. The CDR3 DNA reads as TGTGCCAGTAGTATTTGGGGAGCGACTGAAGCTTTCTTT. Translation: CASSIWGATEAFF. The gene calls are TRBV19 and TRBJ1-1; D ambiguous. The V and J ends lost 3 bases and 5 bases respectively, with 10 bases between them. Germline CDR1 and CDR2: LNHDA and SQIVND (reference sequence). This CDR3 region has 13 residues.

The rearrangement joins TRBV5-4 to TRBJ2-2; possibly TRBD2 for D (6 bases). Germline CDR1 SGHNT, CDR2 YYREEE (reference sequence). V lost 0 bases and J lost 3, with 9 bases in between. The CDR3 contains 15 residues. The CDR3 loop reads CASSLAASDTGELFF. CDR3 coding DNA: TGTGCCAGCAGCTTGGCCGCTAGCGACACCGGGGAGCTGTTTTTT. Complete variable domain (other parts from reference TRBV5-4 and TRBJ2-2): ETGVTQSPTHLIKTRGQQVTLRCSSQSGHNTVSWYQQALGQGPQFIFQYYREEENGRGNFPPRFSGLQFPNYSSELNVNALELDDSALYLCASSLAASDTGELFFGEGSRLTVL.

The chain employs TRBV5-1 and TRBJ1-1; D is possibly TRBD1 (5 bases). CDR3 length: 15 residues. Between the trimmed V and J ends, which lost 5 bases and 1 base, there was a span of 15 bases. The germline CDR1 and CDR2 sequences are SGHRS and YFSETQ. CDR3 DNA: TGCGCCAGCAGAGACCCGTGGGGCAGGAACACTGAAGCTTTCTTT. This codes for CASRDPWGRNTEAFF. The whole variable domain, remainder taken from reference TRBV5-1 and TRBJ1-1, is KAGVTQTPRYLIKTRGQQVTLSCSPISGHRSVSWYQQTPGQGLQFLFEYFSETQRNKGNFPGRFSGRQFSNSRSEMNVSTLELGDSALYLCASRDPWGRNTEAFFGQGTRLTVV.

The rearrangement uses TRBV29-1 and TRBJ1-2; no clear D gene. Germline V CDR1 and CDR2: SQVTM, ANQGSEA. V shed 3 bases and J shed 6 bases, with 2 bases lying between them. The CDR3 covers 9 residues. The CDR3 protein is CSVDDGYTF. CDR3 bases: TGCAGCGTTGACGATGGCTACACCTTC.

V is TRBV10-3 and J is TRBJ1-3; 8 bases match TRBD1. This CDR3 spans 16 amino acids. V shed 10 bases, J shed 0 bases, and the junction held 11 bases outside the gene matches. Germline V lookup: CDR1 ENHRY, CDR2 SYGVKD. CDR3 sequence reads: CATEDRGGGSGNTIYF. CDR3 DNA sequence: TGTGCCACCGAAGACAGGGGAGGTGGCTCTGGAAACACCATATATTTT.

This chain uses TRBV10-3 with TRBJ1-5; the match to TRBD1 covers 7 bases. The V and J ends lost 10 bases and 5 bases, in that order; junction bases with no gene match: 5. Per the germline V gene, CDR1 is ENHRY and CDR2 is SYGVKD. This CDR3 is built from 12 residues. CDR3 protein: CATGDSHQPQHF. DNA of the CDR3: TGTGCCACGGGGGACAGTCATCAGCCCCAGCATTTT.

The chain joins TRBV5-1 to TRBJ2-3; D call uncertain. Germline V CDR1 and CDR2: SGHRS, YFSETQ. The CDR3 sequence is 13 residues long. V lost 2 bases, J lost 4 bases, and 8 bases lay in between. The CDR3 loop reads CASSFWSADTQYF. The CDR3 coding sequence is TGCGCCAGCAGCTTCTGGTCAGCAGATACGCAGTATTTT.

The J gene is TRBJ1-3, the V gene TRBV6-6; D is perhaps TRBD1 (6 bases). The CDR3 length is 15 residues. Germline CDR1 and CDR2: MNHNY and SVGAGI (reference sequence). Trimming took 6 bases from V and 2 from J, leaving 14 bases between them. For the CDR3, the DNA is TGTGCCAGCAGCCCTAACAGGGAAGCTGGAAACACCATATATTTT. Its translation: CASSPNREAGNTIYF.

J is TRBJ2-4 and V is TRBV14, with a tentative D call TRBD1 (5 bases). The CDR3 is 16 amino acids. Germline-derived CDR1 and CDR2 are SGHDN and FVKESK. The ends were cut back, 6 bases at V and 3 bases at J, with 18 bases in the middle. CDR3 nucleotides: TGTGCCAGCAGTAGGTTGCAGGGATGGGACAAAAACATTCAGTACTTC. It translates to CASSRLQGWDKNIQYF.